This TCR beta chain came from a study of radiotherapy plus CTLA-4 blockade in lung cancer (dated by TCRdb to 2017 to 2018). About the full investigation: Among enrolled patients, approximately 18% had an objective response and about 30% reached disease control.

Library generation was performed with the immunoSEQ multiplex PCR assay. The table was pulled from immuneACCESS by TCRdb, which kept in-frame rearrangements only. Such tables lose some clones; where checked, under half of the loss comes from unresolved V genes, and the rest has no known cause. Within this sample are under 100,000 clones, with around 81% of them counted one time only. The top ten hold roughly 15% of the sample. Summary of the overall study and its limitations: Increased serum interferon-beta after radiation, together with early dynamic changes in blood T cell clones, were reported to be the strongest predictors of response. TCR clones derived from tumors expanded in peripheral blood after treatment with radiotherapy and ipilimumab.

In regard to this clone: What antigen it recognizes has not been identified. Qualities for individual bases were not recorded, and no much larger clone is one base off.

The study tested focal radiation therapy combined with CTLA-4 blockade (ipilimumab) in patients with chemo-refractory metastatic non-small-cell lung cancer. The clonotype was recovered from a human donor with non-small cell lung cancer that progressed on radiotherapy plus ipilimumab. This sample comprised peripheral blood, obtained from a patient treated with radiotherapy plus ipilimumab.

The nucleotides read TGTGCCATCAGTGTCGAGATCGGTGAGCAGTTCTTC. It is translated as CAISVEIGEQFF. The chain employs TRBV10-3 and TRBJ2-1; too little of a D gene remains to name it. Taken from the germline V gene, the CDR1 and CDR2 loops are ENHRY and SYGVKD. Between the V and J ends, shortened by 4 bases and 9 bases respectively, the junction contains 10 bases. Spanning cysteine to phenylalanine, the CDR3 consists of 12 amino acids. This entry keeps only the CDR3 DNA: 36 bases, framed from base 1.